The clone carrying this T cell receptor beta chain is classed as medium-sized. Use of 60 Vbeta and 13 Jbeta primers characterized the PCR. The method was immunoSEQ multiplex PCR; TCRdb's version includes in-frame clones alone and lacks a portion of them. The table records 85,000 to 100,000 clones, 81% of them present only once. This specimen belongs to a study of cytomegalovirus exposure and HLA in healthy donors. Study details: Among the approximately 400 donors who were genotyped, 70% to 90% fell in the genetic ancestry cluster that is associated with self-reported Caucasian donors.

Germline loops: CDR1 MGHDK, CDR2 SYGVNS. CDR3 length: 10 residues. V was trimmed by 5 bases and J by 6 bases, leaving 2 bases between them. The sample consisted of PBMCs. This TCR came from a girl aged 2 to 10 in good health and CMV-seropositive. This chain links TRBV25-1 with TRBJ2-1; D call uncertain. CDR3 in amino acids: CASSRNEQFF. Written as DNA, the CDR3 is TGTGCCAGCAGTCGCAATGAGCAGTTCTTC.